Sequencing of this T cell receptor beta chain was carried out in a study of T-cell memory formation after mild COVID-19. Across the whole study: Largely donor-specific sequence clusters came from a couple of donors. Study-wide points: Pre-infection memory contained some responding clones, which suggested that cross-reactive memory had joined. Second-wave clones peaking on day 37 lacked confirmed SARS-CoV-2 specificity. Clones contracting day 15 to 85 were balanced CD4/CD8; later expanders leaned CD4+.

One entry per CDR3 protein, called by TCRdb with MiXCR from the 5' RACE reads. The data show over 95,000 distinct CDR3 sequences, about 24% seen once. This CDR3 is built from 16 residues. Germline CDR1 reads SEHNR; CDR2 reads FQNEAQ (reference sequence). Trimming removed 5 bases at V and 0 bases at J, with 15 bases between. As for this clonotype: Its cognate antigen is unknown.

The sequence derives from a man aged 18 to 30 who had mild COVID-19 (a few samples of this study predate the infection). Cell type and time point are not known. The sequencing sample was made of PBMCs or a T cell subset sorted from them (not recorded which). The chain combines TRBV7-9 with TRBJ2-3; possibly TRBD2 for D (6 bases). CDR3 sequence: CASSGDWRSSTDTQYF. The CDR3 nucleotides are TGTGCCAGCAGCGGGGACTGGCGGAGCAGCACAGATACGCAGTATTTT.